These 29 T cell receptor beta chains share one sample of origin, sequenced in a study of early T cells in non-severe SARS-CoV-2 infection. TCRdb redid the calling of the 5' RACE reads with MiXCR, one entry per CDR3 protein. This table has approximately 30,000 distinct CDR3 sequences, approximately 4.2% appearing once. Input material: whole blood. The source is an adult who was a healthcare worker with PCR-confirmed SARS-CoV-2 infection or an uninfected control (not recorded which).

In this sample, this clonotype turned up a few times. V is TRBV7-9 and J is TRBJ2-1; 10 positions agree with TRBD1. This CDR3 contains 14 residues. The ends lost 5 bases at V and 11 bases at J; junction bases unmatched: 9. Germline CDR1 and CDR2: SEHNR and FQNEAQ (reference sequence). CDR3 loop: CASSPGQGSDKQFF. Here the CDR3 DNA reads TGTGCCAGCAGCCCGGGACAGGGGTCCGATAAGCAGTTCTTC. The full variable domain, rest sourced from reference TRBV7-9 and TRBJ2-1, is DTGVSQNPRHKITKRGQNVTFRCDPISEHNRLYWYRQTLGQGPEFLTYFQNEAQLEKSRLLSDRFSAERPKGSFSTLEIQRTEQGDSAMYLCASSPGQGSDKQFFGPGTRLTVL.

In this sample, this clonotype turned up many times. CDR3: CSASRASGTYNEQFF. CDR3 nucleotides: TGCAGTGCTAGCAGGGCTAGCGGAACCTACAATGAGCAGTTCTTC. The V call is TRBV20-1, the J call TRBJ2-1; 7 bases agree with TRBD2. Per germline, CDR1 DFQATT and CDR2 SNEGSKA (reference sequence). This CDR3 comprises 15 residues. The V segment lost 3 bases and the J segment 2 bases; nucleotides outside the gene matches: 7.

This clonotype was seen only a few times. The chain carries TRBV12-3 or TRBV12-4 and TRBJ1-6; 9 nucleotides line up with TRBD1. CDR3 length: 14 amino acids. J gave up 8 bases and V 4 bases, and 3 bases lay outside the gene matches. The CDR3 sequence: CASSSGTGYSPLHF. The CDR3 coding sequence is TGTGCCAGCAGTTCCGGGACAGGGTATTCACCCCTCCACTTT.

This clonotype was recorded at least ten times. In DNA, the CDR3 is TGTGCCAGCAGCTTCCAGGGAAACACTGAAGCTTTCTTT. It encodes CASSFQGNTEAFF. The rearrangement links TRBV7-9 to TRBJ1-1; D might be TRBD1 (5 bases). The CDR3 runs 13 residues. Germline CDR1 SEHNR, CDR2 FQNEAQ (reference sequence). Trimming took off 3 bases at V and 2 bases at J, with 7 bases between the two ends.

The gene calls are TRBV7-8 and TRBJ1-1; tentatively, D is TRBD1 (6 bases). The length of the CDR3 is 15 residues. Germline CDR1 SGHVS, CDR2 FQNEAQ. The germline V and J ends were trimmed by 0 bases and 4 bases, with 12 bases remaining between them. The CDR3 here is CASSLAEGVSTEAFF. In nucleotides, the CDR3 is TGTGCCAGCAGCTTAGCGGAGGGGGTCAGCACTGAAGCTTTCTTT.

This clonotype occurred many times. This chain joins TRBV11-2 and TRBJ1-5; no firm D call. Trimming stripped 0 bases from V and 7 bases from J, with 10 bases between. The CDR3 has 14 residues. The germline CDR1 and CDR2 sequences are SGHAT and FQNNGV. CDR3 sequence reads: CASSLDGYGQPQHF. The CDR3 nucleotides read TGTGCCAGCAGCTTAGATGGCTACGGGCAGCCCCAGCATTTT.

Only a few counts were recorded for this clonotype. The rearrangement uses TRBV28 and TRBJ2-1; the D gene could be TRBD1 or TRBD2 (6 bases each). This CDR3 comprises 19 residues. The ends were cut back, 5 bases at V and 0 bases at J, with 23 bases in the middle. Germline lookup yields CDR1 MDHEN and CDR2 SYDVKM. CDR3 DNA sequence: TGTGCCAGCAGTACGGGAAGGGGGGCGGCAAGGAGCTCCTACAATGAGCAGTTCTTC. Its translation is CASSTGRGAARSSYNEQFF.

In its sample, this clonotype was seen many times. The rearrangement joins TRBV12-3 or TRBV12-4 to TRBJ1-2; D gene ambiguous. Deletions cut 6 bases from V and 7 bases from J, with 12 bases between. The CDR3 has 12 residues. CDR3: CASRREAAGYTF. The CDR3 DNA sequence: TGTGCCAGCAGGCGGGAGGCGGCTGGCTACACCTTC.

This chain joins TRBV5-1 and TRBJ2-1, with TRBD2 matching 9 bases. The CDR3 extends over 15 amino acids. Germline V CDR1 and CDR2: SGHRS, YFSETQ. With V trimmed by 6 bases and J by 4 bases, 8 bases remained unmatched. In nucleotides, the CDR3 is TGCGCCAGCACCCCGGGGAGCGGGGGGTACAATGAGCAGTTCTTC. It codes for CASTPGSGGYNEQFF.

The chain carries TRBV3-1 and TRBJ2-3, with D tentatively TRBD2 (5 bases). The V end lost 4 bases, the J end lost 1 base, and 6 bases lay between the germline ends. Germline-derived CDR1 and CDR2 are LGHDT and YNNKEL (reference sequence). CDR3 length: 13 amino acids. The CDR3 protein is CASSPGGTDTQYF. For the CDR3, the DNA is TGTGCCAGCAGCCCCGGGGGCACAGATACGCAGTATTTT.

CDR3 bases: TGCAGTGCTAGAGCAGGGATTAATTCACCCCTCCACTTT. Its protein product is CSARAGINSPLHF. The rearrangement links TRBV20-1 to TRBJ1-6; D perhaps matches TRBD1 (5 bases). There are 13 residues in the CDR3. The V gene lost 1 base and the J gene lost 6 bases, with 7 bases spanning the gap. Germline V gives CDR1 DFQATT, CDR2 SNEGSKA (reference sequence).

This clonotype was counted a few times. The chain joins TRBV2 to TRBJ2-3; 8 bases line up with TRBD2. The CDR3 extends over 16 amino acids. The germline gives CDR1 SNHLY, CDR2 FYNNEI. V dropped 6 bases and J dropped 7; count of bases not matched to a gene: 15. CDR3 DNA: TGTGCCAGCAGCTACGGGGGTAGCGGGGAATTACATACGCAGTATTTT. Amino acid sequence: CASSYGGSGELHTQYF.

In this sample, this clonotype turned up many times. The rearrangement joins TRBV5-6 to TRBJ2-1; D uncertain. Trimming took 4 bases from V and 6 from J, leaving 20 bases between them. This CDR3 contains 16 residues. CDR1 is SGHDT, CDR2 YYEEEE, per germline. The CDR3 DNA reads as TGTGCCAGCAGCGGGCTTACAGACCCCCCGGCCAATGAGCAGTTCTTC. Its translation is CASSGLTDPPANEQFF.

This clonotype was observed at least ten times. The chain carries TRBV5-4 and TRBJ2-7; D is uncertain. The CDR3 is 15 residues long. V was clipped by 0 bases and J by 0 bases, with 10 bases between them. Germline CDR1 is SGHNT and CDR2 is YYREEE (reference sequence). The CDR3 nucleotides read TGTGCCAGCAGCTTGGGGACGGTGAGCTCCTACGAGCAGTACTTC. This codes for CASSLGTVSSYEQYF.

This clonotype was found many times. This CDR3 is CSVALAFSYEQYF. For the CDR3, the DNA is TGCAGCGTTGCTTTGGCCTTCTCCTACGAGCAGTACTTC. The rearrangement links TRBV29-1 to TRBJ2-7; D is unclear. The germline V and J ends were trimmed by 4 bases and 0 bases, with 10 bases remaining between them. This CDR3 region has 13 residues. CDR1 and CDR2 (germline): SQVTM, ANQGSEA.

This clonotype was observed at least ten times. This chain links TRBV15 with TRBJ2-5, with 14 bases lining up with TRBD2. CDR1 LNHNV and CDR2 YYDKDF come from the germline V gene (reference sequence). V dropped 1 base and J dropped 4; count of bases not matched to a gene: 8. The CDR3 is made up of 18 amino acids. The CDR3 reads CATSRAWGLAGVGETQYF. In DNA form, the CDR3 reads TGTGCCACCAGCAGAGCTTGGGGACTAGCGGGAGTTGGAGAGACCCAGTACTTC.

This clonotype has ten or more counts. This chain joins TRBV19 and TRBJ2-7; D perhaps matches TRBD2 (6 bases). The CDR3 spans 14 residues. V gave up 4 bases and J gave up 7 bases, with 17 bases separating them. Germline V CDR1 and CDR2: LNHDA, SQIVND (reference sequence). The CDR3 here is CASSTPGETDEQYF. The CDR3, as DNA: TGTGCCAGTAGTACCCCGGGAGAAACGGATGAGCAGTACTTC.

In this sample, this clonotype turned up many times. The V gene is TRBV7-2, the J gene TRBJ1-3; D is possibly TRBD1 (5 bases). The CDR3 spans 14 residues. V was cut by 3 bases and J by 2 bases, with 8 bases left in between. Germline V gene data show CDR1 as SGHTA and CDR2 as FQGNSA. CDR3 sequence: CASSLGRAGNTIYF. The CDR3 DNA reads TGTGCCAGCAGCTTGGGCAGGGCTGGAAACACCATATATTTT. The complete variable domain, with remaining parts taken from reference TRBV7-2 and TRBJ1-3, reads GAGVSQSPSNKVTEKGKDVELRCDPISGHTALYWYRQSLGQGLEFLIYFQGNSAPDKSGLPSDRFSAERTGGSVSTLTIQRTQQEDSAVYLCASSLGRAGNTIYFGEGSWLTVV.

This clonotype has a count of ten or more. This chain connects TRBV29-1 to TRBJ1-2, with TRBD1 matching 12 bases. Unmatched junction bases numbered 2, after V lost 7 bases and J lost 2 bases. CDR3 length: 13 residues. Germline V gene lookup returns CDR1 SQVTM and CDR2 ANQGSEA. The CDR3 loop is CSAGTGGNYGYTF. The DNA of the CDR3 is TGCAGCGCCGGGACAGGGGGCAACTATGGCTACACCTTC.

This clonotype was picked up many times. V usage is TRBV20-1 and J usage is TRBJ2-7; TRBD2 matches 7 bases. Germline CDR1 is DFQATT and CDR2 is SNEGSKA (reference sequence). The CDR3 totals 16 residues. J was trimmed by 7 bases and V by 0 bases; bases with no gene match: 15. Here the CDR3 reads CSARDFTGQSGVEQYF. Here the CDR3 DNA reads TGCAGTGCTAGAGACTTCACGGGTCAGAGCGGGGTGGAGCAGTACTTC.

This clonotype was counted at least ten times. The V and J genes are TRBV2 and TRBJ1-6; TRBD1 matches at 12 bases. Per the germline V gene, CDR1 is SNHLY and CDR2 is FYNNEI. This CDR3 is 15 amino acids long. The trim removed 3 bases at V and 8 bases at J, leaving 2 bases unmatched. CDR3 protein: CASSDRDRGHSPLHF. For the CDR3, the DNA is TGTGCCAGCAGTGACCGGGACAGGGGGCATTCACCCCTCCACTTT.

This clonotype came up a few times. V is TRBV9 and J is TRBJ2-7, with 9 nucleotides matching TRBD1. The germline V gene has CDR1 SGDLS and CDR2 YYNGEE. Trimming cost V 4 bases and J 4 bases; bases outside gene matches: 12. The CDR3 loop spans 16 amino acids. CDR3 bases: TGTGCCAGCAGCATAAACCCCGGGACAGGGTTTTACGAGCAGTACTTC. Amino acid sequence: CASSINPGTGFYEQYF.

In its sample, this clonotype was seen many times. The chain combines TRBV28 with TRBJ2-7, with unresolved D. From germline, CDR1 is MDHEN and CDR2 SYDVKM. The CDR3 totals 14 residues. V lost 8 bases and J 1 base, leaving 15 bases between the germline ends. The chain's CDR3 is CASRVHRTSYEQYF. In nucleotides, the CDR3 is TGTGCCAGCCGGGTGCACAGAACGTCCTACGAGCAGTACTTC. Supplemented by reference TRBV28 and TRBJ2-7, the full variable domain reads DVKVTQSSRYLVKRTGEKVFLECVQDMDHENMFWYRQDPGLGLRLIYFSYDVKMKEKGDIPEGYSVSREKKERFSLILESASTNQTSMYLCASRVHRTSYEQYFGPGTRLTVT.

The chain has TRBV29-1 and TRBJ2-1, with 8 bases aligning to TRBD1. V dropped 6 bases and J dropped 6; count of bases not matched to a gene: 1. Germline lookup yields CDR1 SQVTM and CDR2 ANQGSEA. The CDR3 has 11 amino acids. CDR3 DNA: TGCAGCGTCGACAGGGGCAATGAGCAGTTCTTC. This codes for CSVDRGNEQFF.

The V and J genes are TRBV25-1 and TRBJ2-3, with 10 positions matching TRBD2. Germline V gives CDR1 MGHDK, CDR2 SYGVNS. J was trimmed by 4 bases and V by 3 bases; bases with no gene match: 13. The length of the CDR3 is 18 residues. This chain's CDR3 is CASSDGVAGGSFPDTQYF. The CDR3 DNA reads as TGTGCCAGCAGTGATGGAGTAGCGGGGGGAAGTTTCCCAGATACGCAGTATTTT. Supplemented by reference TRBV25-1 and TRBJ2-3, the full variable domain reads EADIYQTPRYLVIGTGKKITLECSQTMGHDKMYWYQQDPGMELHLIHYSYGVNSTEKGDLSSESTVSRIRTEHFPLTLESARPSHTSQYLCASSDGVAGGSFPDTQYFGPGTRLTVL.

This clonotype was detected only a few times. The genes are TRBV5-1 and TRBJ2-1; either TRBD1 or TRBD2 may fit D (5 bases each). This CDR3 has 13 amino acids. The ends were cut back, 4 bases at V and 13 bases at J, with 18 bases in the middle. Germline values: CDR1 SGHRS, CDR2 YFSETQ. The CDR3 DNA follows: TGCGCCAGCAGCAGCCCCGGGGACCCACATCAGTTCTTC. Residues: CASSSPGDPHQFF.

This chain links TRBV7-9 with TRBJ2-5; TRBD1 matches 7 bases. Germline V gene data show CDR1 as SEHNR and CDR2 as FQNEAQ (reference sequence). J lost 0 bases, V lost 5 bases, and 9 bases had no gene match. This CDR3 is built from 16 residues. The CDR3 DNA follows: TGTGCCAGCAGCAACTTCCAGGGGGTCTACCAAGAGACCCAGTACTTC. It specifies CASSNFQGVYQETQYF.

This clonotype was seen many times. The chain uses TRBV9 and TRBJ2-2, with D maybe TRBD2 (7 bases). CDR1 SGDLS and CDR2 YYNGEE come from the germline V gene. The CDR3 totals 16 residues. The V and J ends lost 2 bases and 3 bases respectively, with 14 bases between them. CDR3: CASSVNREGDTGELFF. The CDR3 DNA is TGTGCCAGCAGCGTGAACAGGGAGGGTGACACCGGGGAGCTGTTTTTT.

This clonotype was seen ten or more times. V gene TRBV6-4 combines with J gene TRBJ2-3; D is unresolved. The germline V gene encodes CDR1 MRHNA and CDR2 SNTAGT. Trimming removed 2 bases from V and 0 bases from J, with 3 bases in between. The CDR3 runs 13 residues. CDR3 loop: CASSDDSTDTQYF. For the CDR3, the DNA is TGTGCCAGCAGTGACGACAGCACAGATACGCAGTATTTT.